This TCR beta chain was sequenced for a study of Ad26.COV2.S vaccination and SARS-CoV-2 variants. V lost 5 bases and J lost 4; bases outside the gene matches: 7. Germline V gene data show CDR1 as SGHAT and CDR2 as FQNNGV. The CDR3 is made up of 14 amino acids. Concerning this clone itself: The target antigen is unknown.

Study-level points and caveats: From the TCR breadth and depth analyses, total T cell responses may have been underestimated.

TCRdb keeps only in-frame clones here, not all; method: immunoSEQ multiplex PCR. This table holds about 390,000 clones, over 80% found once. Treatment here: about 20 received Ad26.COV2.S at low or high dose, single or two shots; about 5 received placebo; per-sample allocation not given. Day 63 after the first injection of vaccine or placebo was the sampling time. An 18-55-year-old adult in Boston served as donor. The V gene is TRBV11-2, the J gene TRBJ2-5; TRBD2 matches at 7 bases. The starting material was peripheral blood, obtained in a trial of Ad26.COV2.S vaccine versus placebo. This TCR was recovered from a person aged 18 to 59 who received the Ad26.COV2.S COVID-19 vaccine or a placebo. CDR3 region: CASSDETGGETQYF. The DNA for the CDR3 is TGTGCCAGCAGCGATGAGACGGGGGGAGAGACCCAGTACTTC. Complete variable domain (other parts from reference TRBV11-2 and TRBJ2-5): EAGVAQSPRYKIIEKRQSVAFWCNPISGHATLYWYQQILGQGPKLLIQFQNNGVVDDSQLPKDRFSAERLKGVDSTLKIQPAKLEDSAVYLCASSDETGGETQYFGPGTRLLVL.